This TCR beta chain was observed in a study of regulatory T cells in long-lasting Graves disease (dated by TCRdb to 2020 to 2022). For the wider study: Persistent Graves' disease was defined as antithyroid drug treatment for over 5 years with persistently positive TSH receptor autoantibodies. Peripheral blood TCR sequencing and RNA sequencing compared persistent Graves' disease patients with newly diagnosed Graves' disease patients. The study took place in China and was registered as a clinical trial. A total of roughly 33 samples were covered by TCR sequencing, comprising some 13 persistent and around 20 newly diagnosed Graves' disease patients. In the clinical cohort, patients with persistent Graves' disease had used antithyroid drugs for an average of about 10.3 years. Summary of the overall study and its limitations: TRBV28, TRBJ1-2 and TRBJ2-5 were preferentially used in persistent disease, while TRBV20-1 and TRBJ2-1 were favored in newly diagnosed disease. Only the TCR beta chain was sequenced and analyzed. Lower TCR Shannon entropy and fewer highly expanded clones were observed in persistent Graves' disease patients than in newly diagnosed patients, which suggested clonal expansion. Patients with persistent disease shared more public clonotypes (about 2,500) than newly diagnosed patients did (more than 900). Peripheral blood alone was examined, since thyroid tissue, which constituted the primary lesion, could not be accessed. The authors noted that the small sample size was a limitation that may lower accuracy.

Preparation of the library involved multiplex PCR. Reads for this sample came from an Illumina HiSeq 4000. TCR beta libraries were built with iRepertoire HTBI primers and Arm-PCR amplification of CDR3 regions. Before sequencing, the PCR products underwent gel purification. Processing in the source paper ran as follows. Gene usage analysis of CDR3 amino acid clonotypes used the 55 to 80 TRBV and about 14 TRBJ segments found across samples. COPE and FqMerger were used to merge filtered high-quality paired reads into contigs. BLAST was used to align contigs to IMGT TRBV, TRBD and TRBJ reference genes, with CDR3 defined following IMGT. Any clonotype with a frequency above 0.1% was classified as a highly expanded clone. Shannon entropy was used to measure repertoire diversity, and the Gini coefficient was used to measure V-J evenness. Clonotypes shared by more than one individual were considered public. TCRdb reanalyzed the raw reads on its own, using fastp at Q25 for trimming and MiXCR for clone calling, and kept in-frame beta chains. All rows with the same CDR3 protein become a single entry with the most common DNA and genes. These V and J calls originate from TCRdb's pipeline instead of the authors' own analysis. The sample table holds around 400,000 distinct CDR3 sequences, of which roughly 20% were seen once. Roughly a quarter of the sample is in the top ten clones.

The CDR3 spans 13 residues, from the cysteine through the phenylalanine. Left in the record is the CDR3 DNA by itself, 39 bases read in frame from the first base. Trimming removed 12 bases from V and 6 bases from J, leaving 16 bases between the germline ends. For CDR1 and CDR2, the germline V gene lists KGHDR and SFDVKD. This clonotype was seen repeatedly, ten times or more. This receptor's antigen is unknown. Per-nucleotide qualities are absent, and no much larger clonotype sits a single base away. The time point label on this specimen signifies: persistent/refractory GD, antithyroid drugs over 5 years with positive TRAb. For both TCR sequencing and RNA sequencing, RNA was extracted from PBMCs in TRIzol. The diagnosis of Graves' disease followed American Thyroid Association guidelines. The patients came from an endocrinology department in Xi'an, China. From each patient, about 9.7 milliliters of peripheral blood was collected into an EDTA anticoagulant tube. Ficoll Paque Plus density gradient separation was used to isolate PBMCs, and no further T cell sorting was done. An Agilent 2100 Bioanalyzer and agarose gel were used to check RNA quality, while a NanoDrop 2000 measured RNA concentration.

This receptor chain uses TRBV24-1 and TRBJ2-2; the D gene is perhaps TRBD1, from 5 matching bases. This sample comprised peripheral blood mononuclear cells (PBMCs), obtained when the disease was refractory, from a patient treated with antithyroid drugs. This receptor was identified in a middle-aged woman with Graves disease. Donor details come from another sample of the same person, matched by shared clones. The DNA sequence is given as TGTGCCGTAGCTAGGGGATCCGCCGGGGAGCTGTTTTTT. Translation gives CAVARGSAGELFF.